This T cell receptor (beta chain) was observed in a study of blood T cell repertoires in COVID-19. Study background: Some COVID-19 samples were acute and others convalescent; all came from the United States, Italy and Spain. T cells, B-cell-depleted T cells, or PBMCs provided the cDNA or gDNA that served as material.

V gave up 4 bases and J gave up 5 bases; unmatched junction bases: 0. CDR1 is MDHEN, CDR2 SYDVKM, per germline. The CDR3 is made up of 12 amino acids. Original handling: Amplifying reference gene primers gave estimates of nucleated cell counts. Sequencing was performed with immunoSEQ multiplex PCR; in TCRdb, only in-frame clones are kept and a portion is missing. The DNA gave D and trimming, while V, J and clone size come from that table. The sample lists 57,000 or so clones, 75% to 90% occurring once. The receptor was derived from a human donor in a cohort sampled during active COVID-19. Sequenced: peripheral blood. This sequence joins TRBV28 and TRBJ1-2; 8 nucleotides agree with TRBD1. CDR3 loop: CASSYRGYGYTF. The CDR3 DNA sequence: TGTGCCAGCAGTTACAGGGGGTATGGCTACACCTTC.